What follows are 19 T cell receptor beta chains derived from one specimen sequenced in a study of immune heterogeneity within non-small cell lung tumors. Template input was genomic DNA from bulk tumor (around 630 ng per sample). Multiple biopsies spaced far apart were taken from each primary tumor during surgery. Patients underwent curative surgery for non-small cell lung cancer (untreated and newly diagnosed). Amplification of the TCR beta CDR3 was achieved through multiplex PCR with 32 V and 13 J primers. MiXCR, applied by TCRdb to the multiplex PCR reads, yields one record per CDR3 protein. In the table there are around 10,000 distinct CDR3 sequences, under 30% of which are singletons. The sequenced material came from lung tumor tissue. These receptors originate from a woman aged 60-75 years with non-small cell lung cancer.

This clonotype has only a few counts. This chain uses TRBV12-3 or TRBV12-4 with TRBJ2-3; D is unresolved. V shed 5 bases and J shed 4 bases, with 10 bases lying between them. This CDR3 is built from 13 residues. The CDR3 sequence: CASSQSAADTQYF. Here the CDR3 DNA reads TGTGCCAGCAGTCAGTCCGCCGCAGATACGCAGTATTTT.

This clonotype was detected only a few times. This chain connects TRBV7-9 to TRBJ2-1; D gene uncertain. The CDR3 runs 14 residues. V dropped 4 bases and J dropped 4 bases, with 11 bases sitting between them. CDR1 and CDR2 (germline): SEHNR, FQNEAQ (reference sequence). The CDR3 is CASSSWTGYNEQFF. Written as DNA, the CDR3 is TGTGCCAGCAGCTCGTGGACGGGTTACAATGAGCAGTTCTTC.

The chain has TRBV27 and TRBJ2-5, with TRBD2 matching 9 bases. The germline CDR1 and CDR2 sequences are MNHEY and SMNVEV (reference sequence). This CDR3 has 17 residues. The trim removed 3 bases at V and 5 bases at J, leaving 13 bases unmatched. CDR3 in DNA: TGTGCCAGCAGTTTTTTGCTAGCGGGACCCCGGGCGGAGACCCAGTACTTC. Its protein is CASSFLLAGPRAETQYF.

This clonotype is a singleton in its sample. J is TRBJ2-3 and V is TRBV5-1; TRBD1 is a possible D gene (6 bases). The CDR3 consists of 18 residues. Trimming removed 4 bases from V and 1 base from J, with 22 bases in between. Germline V gene lookup returns CDR1 SGHRS and CDR2 YFSETQ. CDR3 in amino acids: CASSLEMRGRGGTDTQYF. The CDR3 DNA sequence: TGCGCCAGCAGCCTGGAAATGAGGGGGAGAGGGGGCACAGATACGCAGTATTTT.

The chain employs TRBV2 and TRBJ2-1, with unresolved D. The germline V gene encodes CDR1 SNHLY and CDR2 FYNNEI. V was shortened by 3 bases and J by 2 bases, with 11 bases between the two germline ends. This CDR3 contains 15 residues. The CDR3 here is CASSDAIFTYNEQFF. CDR3 nucleotides: TGTGCCAGCAGTGATGCGATCTTCACCTACAATGAGCAGTTCTTC. The variable domain in full, with the rest retrieved from reference TRBV2 and TRBJ2-1, is EPEVTQTPSHQVTQMGQEVILRCVPISNHLYFYWYRQILGQKVEFLVSFYNNEISEKSEIFDDQFSVERPDGSNFTLKIRSTKLEDSAMYFCASSDAIFTYNEQFFGPGTRLTVL.

This clonotype was detected many times. The J gene is TRBJ2-7, the V gene TRBV19; D not resolved. V was pared by 3 bases and J by 3 bases, with 3 bases between. CDR1 LNHDA and CDR2 SQIVND come from the germline V gene (reference sequence). CDR3 length: 11 amino acids. The chain's CDR3 is CASSIGYEQYF. The CDR3 coding sequence is TGTGCCAGTAGTATCGGCTACGAGCAGTACTTC. Using reference TRBV19 and TRBJ2-7 for the parts outside the CDR3, the full variable domain is DGGITQSPKYLFRKEGQNVTLSCEQNLNHDAMYWYRQDPGQGLRLIYYSQIVNDFQKGDIAEGYSVSREKKESFPLTVTSAQKNPTAFYLCASSIGYEQYFGPGTRLTVT.

The chain has TRBV20-1 and TRBJ2-7; D is unresolved. Trimming took off 6 bases at V and 0 bases at J, with 9 bases between the two ends. CDR1 is DFQATT, CDR2 SNEGSKA, per germline (reference sequence). This CDR3 spans 12 amino acids. DNA for the CDR3: TGCAGTGCCAGGACGGGCTCCTACGAGCAGTACTTC. Its protein is CSARTGSYEQYF.

This chain uses TRBV7-9 with TRBJ2-7; 9 nucleotides line up with TRBD2. The V gene end was trimmed by 5 bases and the J gene end by 5 bases; junction bases not matched to a gene: 13. Per the germline V gene, CDR1 is SEHNR and CDR2 is FQNEAQ (reference sequence). The CDR3 runs to 16 residues. The CDR3 region is CASSATGGLAGHEQYF. The CDR3 DNA sequence: TGTGCCAGCAGCGCCACTGGCGGGCTAGCGGGACACGAGCAGTACTTC.

Sample share makes this clonotype medium-sized (0.01 to 0.1%). This chain links TRBV6-1 with TRBJ2-3, with TRBD2 matching 8 bases. The CDR3 loop spans 16 amino acids. Germline V gene data show CDR1 as MNHNS and CDR2 as SASEGT. V lost 5 bases to trimming and J lost 1 base; unmatched junction nucleotides: 8. CDR3 nucleotide sequence: TGTGCCAGCAGTTACAATAGCGGGATTGGCACAGATACGCAGTATTTT. Protein sequence: CASSYNSGIGTDTQYF.

There are a few counts of this clonotype. The rearrangement uses TRBV20-1 and TRBJ2-1; tentatively, D is TRBD1 (6 bases). There are 16 residues in the CDR3. Germline assignment: CDR1 DFQATT and CDR2 SNEGSKA (reference sequence). V was cut by 2 bases and J by 3 bases, with 17 bases left in between. CDR3 residues: CSARPNRENGYNEQFF. CDR3 DNA: TGCAGTGCTAGACCCAACAGGGAGAATGGCTACAATGAGCAGTTCTTC.

This clonotype was observed a handful of times. The chain has TRBV20-1 and TRBJ2-4; the match to TRBD1 covers 7 bases. This CDR3 region has 11 residues. After removal of 5 bases from V and 7 bases from J, the junction contained 2 bases not matched to a gene. Germline values: CDR1 DFQATT, CDR2 SNEGSKA (reference sequence). The CDR3 protein is CSAPTGNIQYF. The CDR3 bases are TGCAGTGCTCCGACAGGGAACATTCAGTACTTC.

Notes on this clonotype: One junction end does not reproduce the germline sequence, and a read error may be involved. The chain is built from TRBV5-6 and TRBJ2-5; D possibly corresponds to TRBD1 (6 bases). The CDR3 covers 16 residues. Germline V lookup: CDR1 SGHDT, CDR2 YYEEEE. The CDR3 sequence: CAISPTRQDLQETQYF. The DNA for the CDR3 is TGTGCCATCAGCCCAACTAGACAGGACCTGCAAGAGACCCAGTACTTC.

Remarks on this clonotype: A much larger clone sits a single nucleotide away, making a read error possible. The chain employs TRBV12-3 or TRBV12-4 and TRBJ1-5, with D unresolved. CDR3 length equals 14 residues. V was cut by 3 bases and J by 11 bases, with 17 bases left in between. The CDR3 here is CASSLIGRKQSQHF. CDR3 nucleotide sequence: TGTGCCAGCAGTTTGATAGGACGGAAACAGTCCCAGCATTTT.

This sequence joins TRBV2 and TRBJ1-2; D possibly corresponds to TRBD1 (5 bases). The V end lost 11 bases, the J end lost 4 bases, and 11 bases lay between the germline ends. CDR3 length: 11 amino acids. From germline, CDR1 is SNHLY and CDR2 FYNNEI. The CDR3 region is CAAGDFYGYTF. The DNA of the CDR3 is TGTGCCGCCGGGGACTTCTATGGCTACACCTTC.

Judged by abundance, this clonotype is medium-sized. The rearrangement links TRBV6-1 to TRBJ1-5, with no clear D. CDR3 length: 14 amino acids. Germline V lookup: CDR1 MNHNS, CDR2 SASEGT. Deletions cut 8 bases from V and 3 bases from J, with 14 bases between. The CDR3 reads CASVEAGLNQPQHF. The CDR3 DNA reads TGTGCCAGCGTGGAAGCCGGCCTCAATCAGCCCCAGCATTTT.

By sample share, this clonotype is medium-sized. The chain uses TRBV2 and TRBJ2-1; 10 bases match TRBD2. Germline lookup yields CDR1 SNHLY and CDR2 FYNNEI. V was clipped by 2 bases and J by 0 bases; unmatched bases: 7. The CDR3 is made up of 18 amino acids. The CDR3, as DNA: TGTGCCAGCAGTGAACAGCGGGAGGGAGGGCGCTCCTACAATGAGCAGTTCTTC. Translating it yields CASSEQREGGRSYNEQFF. Together with reference TRBV2 and TRBJ2-1, the CDR3 gives the full variable domain: EPEVTQTPSHQVTQMGQEVILRCVPISNHLYFYWYRQILGQKVEFLVSFYNNEISEKSEIFDDQFSVERPDGSNFTLKIRSTKLEDSAMYFCASSEQREGGRSYNEQFFGPGTRLTVL.

This clonotype is labeled medium-sized. This chain connects TRBV28 to TRBJ2-3; D perhaps matches TRBD2 (7 bases). V lost 2 bases, J lost 15 bases, and 18 bases lay in between. Germline CDR1 is MDHEN and CDR2 is SYDVKM. CDR3 length: 13 amino acids. The CDR3 sequence is CASSLPTSDRPYF. DNA for the CDR3: TGTGCCAGCAGTTTACCTACTAGCGACAGGCCATATTTT.

The table lists this clonotype with many counts. The J gene is TRBJ2-3, the V gene TRBV3-1; D perhaps matches TRBD2 (6 bases). Trimming removed 3 bases at V and 3 bases at J, with 13 bases between. Germline V CDR1 and CDR2: LGHDT, YNNKEL (reference sequence). The CDR3 extends over 15 amino acids. CDR3 amino acids: CASSHWGGGTDTQYF. The CDR3 DNA reads as TGTGCCAGCAGCCATTGGGGAGGTGGGACAGATACGCAGTATTTT.

The chain uses TRBV27 and TRBJ1-2; tentative D call: TRBD1 (6 bases). The germline V gene encodes CDR1 MNHEY and CDR2 SMNVEV (reference sequence). V was pared by 4 bases and J by 5 bases, with 14 bases between. The CDR3 covers 14 residues. This chain's CDR3 is CASSSTERGYGYTF. The CDR3 DNA reads as TGTGCCAGCAGTTCCACGGAGAGGGGGTATGGCTACACCTTC.